Listed here are 26 T cell receptor beta chains from one sample, sequenced in a study of blood T cell repertoires in COVID-19. TCRdb's copy holds only in-frame clones and misses some; the assay was immunoSEQ multiplex PCR. The sample lists about 190,000 clones, less than 85% occurring once. The specimen was peripheral blood. The receptors here all came from a man aged 50 or older who had recovered from COVID-19.

The gene calls are TRBV27 and TRBJ2-2, with 9 nucleotides matching TRBD1. The V and J ends lost 6 bases and 4 bases, in that order; junction bases with no gene match: 6. Germline V gives CDR1 MNHEY, CDR2 SMNVEV (reference sequence). The CDR3 length is 15 residues. The CDR3 bases are TGTGCCAGCAGACTAACAGGGGGCACCACCGGGGAGCTGTTTTTT. Encoded protein: CASRLTGGTTGELFF.

The chain links TRBV27 to TRBJ2-1, with 8 positions matching TRBD2. The CDR3 is 13 amino acids. Looked up from germline, CDR1 is MNHEY and CDR2 is SMNVEV (reference sequence). The junction had 0 bases not matched to a gene; V was cut back by 5 bases and J by 3 bases. CDR3 sequence (DNA): TGTGCCAGCAGTAGCGGGAGCTACAATGAGCAGTTCTTC. It encodes CASSSGSYNEQFF.

The chain combines TRBV5-8 with TRBJ2-3; possible D gene TRBD2, 6 bases. In germline, CDR1 is SGHTS, CDR2 YDEGEE. Trimming removed 1 base from V and 1 base from J, with 13 bases in between. The CDR3 spans 16 residues. The CDR3, as DNA: TGTGCCAGCAGCTTGTACGGAGGGTTTGGCACAGATACGCAGTATTTT. Translation: CASSLYGGFGTDTQYF.

The chain links TRBV10-2 to TRBJ1-4; D may be TRBD1 (6 bases). Germline CDR1 WSHSY, CDR2 SAAADI. Trimming took off 3 bases at V and 5 bases at J, with 7 bases between the two ends. The CDR3 spans 13 residues. Here the CDR3 DNA reads TGCGCCAGCAGTGACAGGGGAAATGAAAAACTGTTTTTT. Its translation is CASSDRGNEKLFF.

The rearrangement uses TRBV11-2 and TRBJ2-3; no firm D call. Trimming cost V 0 bases and J 4 bases, with 8 bases left between them. This CDR3 is 14 amino acids long. Germline V gene data show CDR1 as SGHAT and CDR2 as FQNNGV. CDR3 bases: TGTGCCAGCAGCTTAGATAGGCAGGCAGATACGCAGTATTTT. As protein: CASSLDRQADTQYF.

In its sample, this clone was seen once. This chain links TRBV3-1 (or the pseudogene TRBV3-2) with TRBJ2-7; 7 positions agree with TRBD1. V trimming: 5 bases; J trimming: 1 base; junction bases outside the gene matches: 5. Germline CDR1 and CDR2: LGHDT and YNNKEL (reference sequence). The CDR3 is 14 residues long. CDR3 residues: CASSSGTDSYEQYF. In DNA, the CDR3 is TGTGCCAGCAGCTCCGGGACAGATTCCTACGAGCAGTACTTC.

The rearrangement links TRBV28 to TRBJ1-5, with 8 bases aligning to TRBD1. This CDR3 comprises 14 residues. Germline V gene sequence: CDR1 MDHEN, CDR2 SYDVKM. Unmatched junction bases numbered 4, after V lost 8 bases and J lost 1 base. CDR3 loop: CASSTGVSNQPQHF. In DNA form, the CDR3 reads TGTGCCAGCTCGACAGGGGTAAGCAATCAGCCCCAGCATTTT.

The chain links TRBV7-7 to TRBJ2-1, with TRBD2 matching over 7 bases. The J segment lost 0 bases and the V segment lost 1 base, leaving 6 bases of the junction unmatched. CDR3 size: 17 residues. Per the germline V gene, CDR1 is SSHAT and CDR2 is FNYEAQ (reference sequence). CDR3 sequence (DNA): TGTGCCAGCAGCTTAGGTCCGCGGGGGAGCTCCTACAATGAGCAGTTCTTC. Translating it yields CASSLGPRGSSYNEQFF.

Details on this clone: This sample also contains other DNA sequences that code for the same CDR3. The chain is built from TRBV5-4 and TRBJ2-3, with a tentative D call TRBD2 (5 bases). V gave up 0 bases and J gave up 1 base, with 9 bases separating them. CDR3 length equals 15 residues. Germline-derived CDR1 and CDR2 are SGHNT and YYREEE (reference sequence). CDR3 region: CASSLGGSGTDTQYF. CDR3 nucleotides: TGTGCCAGCAGCTTGGGGGGTAGCGGCACAGATACGCAGTATTTT. Supplemented by reference TRBV5-4 and TRBJ2-3, the full variable domain reads ETGVTQSPTHLIKTRGQQVTLRCSSQSGHNTVSWYQQALGQGPQFIFQYYREEENGRGNFPPRFSGLQFPNYSSELNVNALELDDSALYLCASSLGGSGTDTQYFGPGTRLTVL.

The chain carries TRBV6-1 and TRBJ1-5, with TRBD1 matching over 7 bases. The CDR3 totals 14 residues. The germline gives CDR1 MNHNS, CDR2 SASEGT. The V segment lost 2 bases and the J segment 7 bases; nucleotides outside the gene matches: 5. CDR3 sequence (DNA): TGTGCCAGCAGTGAAACCACAGGGGTCCAGCCCCAGCATTTT. Its protein product is CASSETTGVQPQHF.

This clone was detected once. The chain joins TRBV29-1 to TRBJ2-5; D may be TRBD1 (6 bases). Germline lookup yields CDR1 SQVTM and CDR2 ANQGSEA. The length of the CDR3 is 17 residues. V shed 0 bases and J shed 0 bases, with 17 bases lying between them. The CDR3 sequence: CSVEDRDIAKYQETQYF. The CDR3 DNA is TGCAGCGTTGAAGATAGGGACATAGCAAAGTACCAAGAGACCCAGTACTTC. Supplemented by reference TRBV29-1 and TRBJ2-5, the full variable domain reads SAVISQKPSRDICQRGTSLTIQCQVDSQVTMMFWYRQQPGQSLTLIATANQGSEATYESGFVIDKFPISRPNLTFSTLTVSNMSPEDSSIYLCSVEDRDIAKYQETQYFGPGTRLLVL.

V is TRBV6-5 and J is TRBJ2-5; D is ambiguous. CDR1 is MNHEY and CDR2 is SVGAGI in the germline V gene. Trimming removed 6 bases at V and 6 bases at J, with 14 bases between. CDR3 length: 13 residues. The CDR3, as DNA: TGTGCCAGCAGCCGCGGTCCTACAAAGACCCAGTACTTC. Its protein is CASSRGPTKTQYF.

This clone was seen once. The chain employs TRBV30 and TRBJ1-1, with D maybe TRBD1 (5 bases). The CDR3 is 13 residues long. The germline V and J ends were trimmed by 1 base and 11 bases, with 17 bases remaining between them. CDR1 GTSNPN and CDR2 SVGIG come from the germline V gene (reference sequence). The CDR3 nucleotides are TGTGCCTGGAGTGCAGGACAAATTTTCAGCGCTTTCTTT. Translation gives CAWSAGQIFSAFF.

The chain couples TRBV19 to TRBJ2-1; 9 nucleotides match TRBD2. The CDR3 totals 16 residues. Per the germline V gene, CDR1 is LNHDA and CDR2 is SQIVND (reference sequence). The trim removed 3 bases at V and 4 bases at J, leaving 7 bases unmatched. CDR3 region: CASSMVPTSGYNEQFF. CDR3 in DNA: TGTGCCAGTAGTATGGTACCGACTAGCGGATACAATGAGCAGTTCTTC.

This sequence joins TRBV9 and TRBJ2-2; D is unclear. The CDR3 contains 13 residues. V was trimmed by 4 bases and J by 4 bases, leaving 8 bases between them. Per germline, CDR1 SGDLS and CDR2 YYNGEE. CDR3 residues: CASSPRVTGELFF. The CDR3, as DNA: TGTGCCAGCAGCCCACGGGTCACCGGGGAGCTGTTTTTT.

J is TRBJ2-7 and V is TRBV4-2; tentative D call: TRBD2 (6 bases). The CDR3 has 17 residues. V lost 0 bases to trimming and J lost 2 bases, with 17 bases between them. Germline V gene sequence: CDR1 LGHNA, CDR2 YNFKEQ. The CDR3 coding sequence is TGTGCCAGCAGCCAAGATCCGGAGACTAGGAGGACCTACGAGCAGTACTTC. As protein: CASSQDPETRRTYEQYF.

The J gene is TRBJ2-7, the V gene TRBV11-2; 7 nucleotides agree with TRBD2. With V trimmed by 5 bases and J by 0 bases, 7 bases remained unmatched. The length of the CDR3 is 15 residues. Germline CDR1 reads SGHAT; CDR2 reads FQNNGV. The CDR3 sequence: CASSPQAGISYEQYF. CDR3 DNA sequence: TGTGCCAGCAGCCCTCAAGCGGGAATCTCCTACGAGCAGTACTTC.

The V and J genes are TRBV19 and TRBJ2-7, with D possibly matching TRBD2 (6 bases). V shed 5 bases and J shed 4 bases, with 24 bases lying between them. Looked up from germline, CDR1 is LNHDA and CDR2 is SQIVND (reference sequence). CDR3 length: 17 residues. CDR3 amino acids: CASSSDSLGPSGYEQYF. In DNA, the CDR3 is TGTGCCAGTAGTTCAGACTCCCTGGGCCCAAGCGGGTACGAGCAGTACTTC.

The CDR3 reads CATSGSLTYEQYF. The CDR3 DNA reads as TGTGCCACCAGCGGTTCCCTAACCTACGAGCAGTACTTC. The rearrangement links TRBV15 to TRBJ2-7; D is uncertain. Germline V lookup: CDR1 LNHNV, CDR2 YYDKDF (reference sequence). The length of the CDR3 is 13 residues. V dropped 5 bases and J dropped 2 bases, with 10 bases sitting between them.

This clone was picked up one time. The chain employs TRBV6-6 and TRBJ1-3; D gene ambiguous. Germline V CDR1 and CDR2: MNHNY, SVGAGI (reference sequence). V lost 6 bases to trimming and J lost 4 bases, with 7 bases between them. CDR3 length: 12 amino acids. The CDR3 protein is CASSTRGNTIYF. CDR3 DNA: TGTGCCAGCAGCACACGAGGAAACACCATATATTTT.

The CDR3 nucleotides are TGTGCCAGCAGTGAAGGGCAGGGGGTTTACTCACCCCTCCACTTT. Its translation is CASSEGQGVYSPLHF. The J gene is TRBJ1-6, the V gene TRBV6-1; the match to TRBD1 covers 7 bases. The germline gives CDR1 MNHNS, CDR2 SASEGT. Trimming removed 1 base from V and 10 bases from J; junction bases left unmatched: 7. The CDR3 is 15 residues long.

This chain joins TRBV4-1 and TRBJ1-5; no clear D gene. This CDR3 spans 16 amino acids. Between the trimmed V and J ends, which lost 1 base and 2 bases, there was a span of 12 bases. Germline V lookup: CDR1 MGHRA, CDR2 YSYEKL. CDR3 nucleotide sequence: TGCGCCAGCAGCCAAGTTTTTTTACAAGGCAATCAGCCCCAGCATTTT. Translating it yields CASSQVFLQGNQPQHF.

CDR3 coding DNA: TGTGCCAGCAGTTACCAATTGCTGGGGGGGGAGAGGTCCTACGAGCAGTACTTC. Residues: CASSYQLLGGERSYEQYF. The chain uses TRBV6-2 or TRBV6-3 and TRBJ2-7; the match to TRBD2 covers 7 bases. The CDR3 is 18 residues long. CDR1 MNHEY and CDR2 SVGEGT come from the germline V gene. After removal of 2 bases from V and 1 base from J, the junction contained 14 bases not matched to a gene.

This chain joins TRBV5-1 and TRBJ2-3; 7 bases line up with TRBD2. V was pared by 0 bases and J by 9 bases, with 7 bases of the junction left unmatched. The CDR3 consists of 14 residues. Germline V lookup: CDR1 SGHRS, CDR2 YFSETQ. Here the CDR3 reads CASSLVKAGDTQYF. The CDR3 nucleotides are TGCGCCAGCAGCTTGGTTAAGGCGGGAGACACGCAGTATTTT.

The genes are TRBV28 and TRBJ2-3, with 12 bases lining up with TRBD1. Germline V lookup: CDR1 MDHEN, CDR2 SYDVKM. The V and J ends lost 5 bases and 1 base, in that order; junction bases with no gene match: 4. The CDR3 consists of 16 residues. The CDR3 is CASSGTGGAGTDTQYF. In DNA, the CDR3 is TGTGCCAGCAGTGGGACAGGGGGCGCGGGCACAGATACGCAGTATTTT.

The rearrangement uses TRBV6-5 and TRBJ1-1, with 7 bases that match TRBD1. The CDR3 runs to 15 residues. CDR1 and CDR2 from the germline V gene are MNHEY and SVGAGI. The V and J ends lost 6 bases and 4 bases, in that order; junction bases with no gene match: 11. The chain's CDR3 is CASSAVTEGATEAFF. In DNA, the CDR3 is TGTGCCAGCAGCGCAGTTACGGAGGGGGCCACTGAAGCTTTCTTT.